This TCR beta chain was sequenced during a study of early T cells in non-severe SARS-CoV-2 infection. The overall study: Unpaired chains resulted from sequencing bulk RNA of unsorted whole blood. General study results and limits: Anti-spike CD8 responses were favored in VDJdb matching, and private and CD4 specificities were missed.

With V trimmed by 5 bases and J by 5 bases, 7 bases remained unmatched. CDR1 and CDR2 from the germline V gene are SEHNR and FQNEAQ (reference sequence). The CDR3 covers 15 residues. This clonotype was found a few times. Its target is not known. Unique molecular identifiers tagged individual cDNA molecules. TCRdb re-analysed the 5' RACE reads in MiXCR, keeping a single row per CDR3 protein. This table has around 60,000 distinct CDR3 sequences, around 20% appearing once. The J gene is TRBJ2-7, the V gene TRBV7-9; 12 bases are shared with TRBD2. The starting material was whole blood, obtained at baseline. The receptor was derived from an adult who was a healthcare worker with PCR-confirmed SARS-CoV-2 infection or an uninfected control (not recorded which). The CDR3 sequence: CASSKTSGGIHEQYF. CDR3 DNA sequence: TGTGCCAGCAGCAAGACTAGCGGGGGAATCCACGAGCAGTACTTC.